The next 3 T cell receptor beta chains were all read from a single sample in a study of cytomegalovirus exposure and HLA in healthy donors. The study ran its PCR with 60 Vbeta and 13 Jbeta primers. Method: immunoSEQ multiplex PCR; TCRdb's copy keeps in-frame clones and lacks some. Counted here are 100,000 or so clones, around 70% occurring once; the ten biggest clones make up around 1.3%. Sample: PBMCs. These TCRs come from a man between 40 and 49 years old in good health and CMV-seronegative.

The DNA for the CDR3 is TGTGCCAGCAGTTACGGCCTCAAAAACATTCAGTACTTC. The encoded protein is CASSYGLKNIQYF. The chain carries TRBV6-5 and TRBJ2-4; D gene uncertain. Germline CDR1 and CDR2: MNHEY and SVGAGI. CDR3 size: 13 residues. V was trimmed by 2 bases and J by 3 bases, leaving 5 bases between them.

This chain links TRBV6-5 with TRBJ1-2; D gene unclear. The CDR3 is 14 residues long. The V and J ends lost 2 bases and 8 bases respectively, with 15 bases between them. Germline CDR1 is MNHEY and CDR2 is SVGAGI. CDR3 sequence reads: CASSYRWPSGGYTF. Written as DNA, the CDR3 is TGTGCCAGCAGTTACCGTTGGCCGTCGGGGGGCTACACCTTC.

This clone occurred a few times. V gene TRBV5-4 combines with J gene TRBJ2-3; 10 positions agree with TRBD2. The CDR3 spans 15 residues. Germline trimming cut 4 bases from V and 7 bases from J; bases unmatched to any gene: 9. The germline gives CDR1 SGHNT, CDR2 YYREEE (reference sequence). The CDR3 spells CASSPGSSGSHTQYF. As DNA, the CDR3 is TGTGCCAGCAGCCCGGGGTCTAGCGGGAGTCATACGCAGTATTTT.